What follows is one T cell receptor (beta chain) and its context. The entry originates in a study of blood T cell repertoires in COVID-19. Looking at the study overall: Sources were T cells, B-cell-depleted T cells, or PBMCs; the material itself was cDNA or gDNA.

Methods used by the authors: Amplification from reference gene primers served as the basis for estimated nucleated cell counts. Generated by immunoSEQ multiplex PCR, the TCRdb table keeps only in-frame clones and is missing some. V, J and clone size reflect that table, while D and trimming were determined from the DNA. The sample has roughly 250,000 clones; 80% to 90% are singletons. Residents of under 25 US areas, aged 18 to 89 years, made up the participants. Participant-reported clinical history was the basis for cohort assignment. Trimming shortened V by 2 bases and J by 8 bases, and 18 bases separated the two germline ends. Germline CDR1 and CDR2: MNHNS and SASEGT. This CDR3 region has 15 residues.

The clonotype was recovered from a woman between 40 and 55 years old who had been exposed to COVID-19. Sequenced input: PBMCs or T cells enriched from blood (not recorded which). This chain joins TRBV6-1 and TRBJ1-2; D not resolved. This chain's CDR3 is CASSEYAGSGGGYTF. The CDR3 DNA is TGTGCCAGCAGTGAATATGCGGGAAGTGGAGGCGGCTACACCTTC.